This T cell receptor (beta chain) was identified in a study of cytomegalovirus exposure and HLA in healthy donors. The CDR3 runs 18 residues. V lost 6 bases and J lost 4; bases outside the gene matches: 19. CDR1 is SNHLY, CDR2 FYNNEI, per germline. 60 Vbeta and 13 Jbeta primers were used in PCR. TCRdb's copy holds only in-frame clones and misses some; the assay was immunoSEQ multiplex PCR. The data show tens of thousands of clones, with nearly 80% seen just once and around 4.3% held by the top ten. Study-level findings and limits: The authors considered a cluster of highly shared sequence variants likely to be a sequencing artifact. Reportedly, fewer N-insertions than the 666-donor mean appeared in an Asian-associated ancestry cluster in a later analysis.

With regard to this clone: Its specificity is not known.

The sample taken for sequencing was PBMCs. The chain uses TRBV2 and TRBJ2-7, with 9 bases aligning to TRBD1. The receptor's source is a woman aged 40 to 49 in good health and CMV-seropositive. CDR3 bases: TGTGCCAGCAGGGCCGGGACAGGGAGGTCCTCAGGCCCTTACGAGCAGTACTTC. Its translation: CASRAGTGRSSGPYEQYF.